This is a list of T cell receptor beta chains from one sample in a study of long-term antiretroviral therapy in people with HIV. Profiled with immunoSEQ multiplex PCR; TCRdb holds only in-frame clones, not every one. The sample yields tens of thousands of clones, roughly 80% seen once. The sample consisted of unsorted PBMCs, taken 0.3 years after starting antiretroviral therapy. The receptors here all came from a man in his forties or fifties with HIV. Both conserved end residues are part of each CDR3. Fields, in order: V gene, J gene, CDR3 protein.

v_gene: TRBV19
j_gene: TRBJ1-6
CDR3aa: CASSPNRGLLPLHF

v_gene: TRBV9
j_gene: TRBJ1-1
CDR3aa: CASSPPTSRTEAFF

v_gene: TRBV28
j_gene: TRBJ2-7
CDR3aa: CASSSKPRTGGASYEQYF

v_gene: TRBV19
j_gene: TRBJ2-1
CDR3aa: CASSIGLAGYNEQFF

v_gene: TRBV7-9
j_gene: TRBJ2-7
CDR3aa: CASSFGLAANEQYF

v_gene: TRBV7-8
j_gene: TRBJ2-7
CDR3aa: CASSLELFTGQLSYEQYF

v_gene: TRBV11-1
j_gene: TRBJ1-6
CDR3aa: CASSLDRGNSPLHF

v_gene: TRBV19
j_gene: TRBJ1-1
CDR3aa: CASREQGVGLTEAFF

v_gene: TRBV12-5
j_gene: TRBJ2-3
CDR3aa: CASGLVEDGVAGTDTQYF

v_gene: TRBV18
j_gene: TRBJ1-3
CDR3aa: CASSPSGSSSGNTIYF